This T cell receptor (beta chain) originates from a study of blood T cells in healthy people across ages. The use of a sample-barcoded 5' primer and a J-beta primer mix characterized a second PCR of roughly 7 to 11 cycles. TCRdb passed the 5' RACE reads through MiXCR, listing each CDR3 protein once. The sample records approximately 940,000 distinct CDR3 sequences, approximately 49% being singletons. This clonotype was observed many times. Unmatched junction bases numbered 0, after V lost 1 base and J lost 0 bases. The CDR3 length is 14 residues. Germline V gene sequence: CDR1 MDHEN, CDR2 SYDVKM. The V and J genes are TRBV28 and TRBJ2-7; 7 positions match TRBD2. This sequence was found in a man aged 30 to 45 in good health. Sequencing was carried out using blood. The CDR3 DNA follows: TGTGCCAGCAGTTTATCGGGGGGCTCCTACGAGCAGTACTTC. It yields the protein CASSLSGGSYEQYF.